The 19 T cell receptor beta chains below were found in one sample sequenced in a study of T-cell reconstitution after alpha-beta-depleted transplantation in children. The authors prepared the TCRbeta library with unique molecular identifiers. MiXCR was run by TCRdb on the PCR reads, yielding one entry per CDR3 protein. The data contain over 550,000 distinct CDR3 sequences, about 10% of them seen just once; the ten biggest clones take up roughly 4%. Sample: PBMCs from the stem cell graft donor, taken from the stem cell graft. The receptor set was obtained from a human donor who donated a stem cell graft to a child with acute myeloid leukemia.

The chain combines TRBV2 with TRBJ2-1; tentative D call: TRBD1 (6 bases). Deletions cut 0 bases from V and 6 bases from J, with 15 bases between. The CDR3 is 16 residues long. Germline values: CDR1 SNHLY, CDR2 FYNNEI. The CDR3 is CASSEAPGQPSNEQFF. The DNA for the CDR3 is TGTGCCAGCAGTGAAGCGCCCGGACAGCCCTCCAATGAGCAGTTCTTC.

This clonotype was recorded many times. The genes are TRBV29-1 and TRBJ2-5; the D is unclear. CDR3 length: 13 residues. V lost 5 bases and J lost 0, with 10 bases in between. Germline lookup yields CDR1 SQVTM and CDR2 ANQGSEA. In DNA form, the CDR3 reads TGCAGCGTTCGAGGAACCAACCAAGAGACCCAGTACTTC. It yields the protein CSVRGTNQETQYF.

The chain is built from TRBV5-1 and TRBJ2-7, with D possibly being TRBD2 (5 bases). The CDR3 is 15 amino acids. V lost 0 bases and J lost 3, with 13 bases in between. CDR1 is SGHRS, CDR2 YFSETQ, per germline. The CDR3 reads CASSLVVSGNYEQYF. The CDR3 DNA reads TGCGCCAGCAGCTTGGTAGTTTCGGGGAACTACGAGCAGTACTTC.

The CDR3 reads CASSYPQGLFF. CDR3 nucleotide sequence: TGTGCCAGCAGCTATCCCCAGGGGCTGTTCTTC. The rearrangement uses TRBV6-2 or TRBV6-3 and TRBJ2-1, with TRBD1 as a possible D gene (6 bases). The germline CDR1 and CDR2 sequences are MNHEY and SVGEGT. Trimming removed 6 bases from V and 15 bases from J, with 15 bases in between. The CDR3 extends over 11 amino acids.

This clonotype was seen only a few times. This chain links TRBV6-2 or TRBV6-3 with TRBJ2-1, with TRBD2 matching over 9 bases. The germline CDR1 and CDR2 sequences are MNHEY and SVGEGT. The CDR3 covers 20 residues. The junction had 16 bases not matched to a gene; V was cut back by 2 bases and J by 2 bases. This chain's CDR3 is CASSYRRGRGAGGTYNEQFF. The CDR3 coding sequence is TGTGCCAGCAGTTACCGGAGAGGCAGGGGAGCGGGAGGTACCTACAATGAGCAGTTCTTC.

This clonotype occurred a few times. The chain couples TRBV6-2 or TRBV6-3 to TRBJ2-3, with 14 nucleotides matching TRBD2. CDR1 is MNHEY and CDR2 is SVGEGT in the germline V gene. This CDR3 is built from 18 residues. With V trimmed by 2 bases and J by 2 bases, 6 bases remained unmatched. The DNA for the CDR3 is TGTGCCAGCAGTTACCAGACTAGCGGGAGGGCCCTCACAGATACGCAGTATTTT. This translates into CASSYQTSGRALTDTQYF.

The sample holds many counts of this clonotype. V gene TRBV4-3 combines with J gene TRBJ2-7, with D perhaps TRBD1 (6 bases). This CDR3 region has 13 residues. The V gene lost 5 bases and the J gene lost 3 bases, with 11 bases spanning the gap. Germline CDR1 reads LGHNA; CDR2 reads YSLEER. CDR3 DNA sequence: TGCGCCAGCAGCTCATTACAGGGCTACGAGCAGTACTTC. It encodes CASSSLQGYEQYF.

This clonotype turned up a few times. This chain joins TRBV5-1 and TRBJ2-7; 7 nucleotides line up with TRBD2. The length of the CDR3 is 16 residues. Per the germline V gene, CDR1 is SGHRS and CDR2 is YFSETQ. The J segment lost 5 bases and the V segment lost 4 bases, leaving 15 bases of the junction unmatched. This CDR3 reads CASSRGSSTLEDEQYF. CDR3 nucleotide sequence: TGCGCCAGCAGCCGCGGGAGTTCCACCCTTGAGGACGAGCAGTACTTC.

J is TRBJ2-1 and V is TRBV15; TRBD1 or TRBD2 may be the D gene (6 bases each). The ends were cut back, 2 bases at V and 6 bases at J, with 20 bases in the middle. Germline-derived CDR1 and CDR2 are LNHNV and YYDKDF (reference sequence). CDR3 length equals 17 residues. The CDR3 nucleotides are TGTGCCACCAGCAGATCAATGGGGACCTGGGGGGCCAATGAGCAGTTCTTC. This sequence encodes CATSRSMGTWGANEQFF.

The chain is built from TRBV29-1 and TRBJ2-7; 7 bases line up with TRBD1. The CDR3 spans 14 residues. The germline V gene encodes CDR1 SQVTM and CDR2 ANQGSEA. V lost 6 bases to trimming and J lost 0 bases; unmatched junction nucleotides: 8. This chain's CDR3 is CSVLFRGSSYEQYF. CDR3 in DNA: TGCAGCGTGCTATTCAGGGGGAGCTCCTACGAGCAGTACTTC.

The chain's CDR3 is CASRPLTSGATDTQYF. In DNA, the CDR3 is TGTGCCAGCAGACCTCTGACCAGCGGAGCCACAGATACGCAGTATTTT. V is TRBV28 and J is TRBJ2-3; perhaps TRBD2 as D (5 bases). This CDR3 region has 16 residues. The germline V and J ends were trimmed by 6 bases and 2 bases, with 18 bases remaining between them. Per germline, CDR1 MDHEN and CDR2 SYDVKM.

The sample holds a few counts of this clonotype. The V and J genes are TRBV5-1 and TRBJ2-6; no clear D. CDR1 is SGHRS, CDR2 YFSETQ, per germline. This CDR3 contains 17 residues. V was cut by 0 bases and J by 2 bases, with 12 bases left in between. The CDR3 loop reads CASSLEARPTGANVLTF. CDR3 coding DNA: TGCGCCAGCAGCTTGGAGGCCAGGCCGACTGGGGCCAACGTCCTGACTTTC.

The chain is built from TRBV25-1 and TRBJ1-2; 9 bases line up with TRBD1. The V gene's germline CDR1 is MGHDK and CDR2 SYGVNS. The V and J ends lost 6 bases and 3 bases, in that order; junction bases with no gene match: 5. This CDR3 spans 14 amino acids. The DNA of the CDR3 is TGTGCCAGCAGATCAACAGGGGGCGACTATGGCTACACCTTC. Protein: CASRSTGGDYGYTF.

The CDR3 loop is CASSDRGLGEKLFF. The CDR3 DNA reads as TGTGCCAGCAGTGACCGGGGGCTAGGGGAAAAACTGTTTTTT. V usage is TRBV7-9 and J usage is TRBJ1-4; tentative D call: TRBD1 (6 bases). The CDR3 contains 14 residues. Germline V CDR1 and CDR2: SEHNR, FQNEAQ (reference sequence). V was shortened by 6 bases and J by 8 bases, with 16 bases between the two germline ends.

The chain carries TRBV11-2 and TRBJ2-1; no clear D gene. The CDR3 runs to 20 residues. V lost 5 bases, J lost 0 bases, and 26 bases lay in between. The germline V gene encodes CDR1 SGHAT and CDR2 FQNNGV. CDR3 in amino acids: CASSVPTRGKGPSSYNEQFF. As DNA, the CDR3 is TGTGCCAGCAGCGTCCCGACTCGAGGTAAAGGTCCGAGCTCCTACAATGAGCAGTTCTTC.

This rearrangement joins TRBV7-3 to TRBJ2-1; D unresolved. Germline loops: CDR1 SGHTA, CDR2 FQGTGA. This CDR3 contains 14 residues. V was shortened by 4 bases and J by 7 bases, with 14 bases between the two germline ends. The DNA of the CDR3 is TGTGCCAGCAGCTCCCCCCGACTTCCAAATGAGCAGTTCTTC. Residues: CASSSPRLPNEQFF.

The V gene is TRBV6-1, the J gene TRBJ2-2; 10 bases map to TRBD2. Germline CDR1 and CDR2: MNHNS and SASEGT. The CDR3 spans 17 residues. V trimming: 6 bases; J trimming: 8 bases; junction bases outside the gene matches: 15. The CDR3 DNA is TGTGCCAGCAGCCCCCGGCAGTCTAGCGGGGGTAAGGGGGAGCTGTTTTTT. Residues: CASSPRQSSGGKGELFF.

This clonotype showed up just a few times. The rearrangement uses TRBV7-2 and TRBJ1-1, with D possibly TRBD1 on 6 matching bases. Trimming removed 2 bases from V and 1 base from J, with 11 bases in between. There are 15 residues in the CDR3. Germline V CDR1 and CDR2: SGHTA, FQGNSA. The CDR3 DNA follows: TGTGCCAGCAGCTTAAGGAGGGGGACGAACACTGAAGCTTTCTTT. Its translation is CASSLRRGTNTEAFF.

CDR3 DNA sequence: TGCAGTGCTCCTCGGGGGAGGTTGGATGGCTACACCTTC. Its protein is CSAPRGRLDGYTF. V is TRBV20-1 and J is TRBJ1-2; D possibly corresponds to TRBD1 (5 bases). With 5 bases removed from V and 6 bases from J, the gap between germline ends came to 16 bases. The germline CDR1 and CDR2 sequences are DFQATT and SNEGSKA (reference sequence). This CDR3 spans 13 amino acids.